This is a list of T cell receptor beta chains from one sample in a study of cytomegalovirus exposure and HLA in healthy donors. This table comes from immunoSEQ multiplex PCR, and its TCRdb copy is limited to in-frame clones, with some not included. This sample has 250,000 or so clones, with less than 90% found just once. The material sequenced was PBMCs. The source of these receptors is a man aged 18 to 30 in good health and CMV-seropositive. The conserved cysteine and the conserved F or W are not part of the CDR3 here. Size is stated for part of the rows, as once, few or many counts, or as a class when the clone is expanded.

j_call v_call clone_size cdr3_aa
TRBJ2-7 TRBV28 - ASIPTGENYEQY
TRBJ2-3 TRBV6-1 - ASSGKGLAGGTDTQY
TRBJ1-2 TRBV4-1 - ASSQGGTANYGYT
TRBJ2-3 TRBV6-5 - ASSFLPGVSTDTQY
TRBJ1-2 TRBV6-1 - ASSSVGQGSYGYT
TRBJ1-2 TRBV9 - ASSVSGQAYGYT
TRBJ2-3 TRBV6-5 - ASMVASSTDTQY
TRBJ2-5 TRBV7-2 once ASSSLAGGGETQY
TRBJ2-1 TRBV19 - ASSASSRGSDEQF
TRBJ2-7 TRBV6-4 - ASSDGQGNEQY
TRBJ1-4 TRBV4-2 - ASSRTGRGEKLF
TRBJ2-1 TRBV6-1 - ASGRGASYNEQF
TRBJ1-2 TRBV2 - ASRPTGEGSYT
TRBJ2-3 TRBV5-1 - ASGRGGTDTQY
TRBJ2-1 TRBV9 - ASSGGRDSYNEQF
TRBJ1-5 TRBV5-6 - ASSQGQGDQPQH
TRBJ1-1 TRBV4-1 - ASSPGRENTEAF
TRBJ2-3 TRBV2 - ASSPGLPDTQY
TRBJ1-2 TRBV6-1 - ASSADSYGYT
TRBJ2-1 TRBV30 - AWSVVGDEQF
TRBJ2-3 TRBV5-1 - ASSPPTDTQY
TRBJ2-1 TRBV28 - ASRPGWSPYGEQF
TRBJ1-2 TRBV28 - ASSSWTKGDYGYT
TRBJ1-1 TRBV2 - ASRSGPNTEAF
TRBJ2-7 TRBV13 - ASSHGQGDTYEQY
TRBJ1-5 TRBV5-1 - ASSFTGNSNQPQH
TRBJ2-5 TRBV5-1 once ASTLAGVRETQY
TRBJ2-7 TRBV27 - ASSLDRGHYEQY
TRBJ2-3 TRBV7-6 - ASRKGTGGSTDTQY
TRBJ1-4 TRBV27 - ASSFTGGLLTNEKLF
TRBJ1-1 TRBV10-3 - AISEQGSTEAF
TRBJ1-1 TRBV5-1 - ASSLAPGVAF
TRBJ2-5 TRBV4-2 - ASSQDSSPEGETQY
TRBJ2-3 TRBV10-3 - AISEVEARTDTQY
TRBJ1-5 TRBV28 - ATSGTGHIISSQH
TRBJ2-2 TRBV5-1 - ASSFGHNTGELF
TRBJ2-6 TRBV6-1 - ASSESGANVLT
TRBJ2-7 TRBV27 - ASSLSGSYEQY
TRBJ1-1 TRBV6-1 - ASSTGPIGNTEAF
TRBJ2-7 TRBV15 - ATSNFYYEQY
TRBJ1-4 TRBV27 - ASSPWPIATNEKLF
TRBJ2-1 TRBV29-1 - SGHGLLAGAGEQF
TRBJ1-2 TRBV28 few ASTGGDRNYGYT
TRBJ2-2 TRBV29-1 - SAAANTGELF
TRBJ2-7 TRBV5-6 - ASSNGPTGEQY
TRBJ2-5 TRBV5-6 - ASSLMTSGRLETQY